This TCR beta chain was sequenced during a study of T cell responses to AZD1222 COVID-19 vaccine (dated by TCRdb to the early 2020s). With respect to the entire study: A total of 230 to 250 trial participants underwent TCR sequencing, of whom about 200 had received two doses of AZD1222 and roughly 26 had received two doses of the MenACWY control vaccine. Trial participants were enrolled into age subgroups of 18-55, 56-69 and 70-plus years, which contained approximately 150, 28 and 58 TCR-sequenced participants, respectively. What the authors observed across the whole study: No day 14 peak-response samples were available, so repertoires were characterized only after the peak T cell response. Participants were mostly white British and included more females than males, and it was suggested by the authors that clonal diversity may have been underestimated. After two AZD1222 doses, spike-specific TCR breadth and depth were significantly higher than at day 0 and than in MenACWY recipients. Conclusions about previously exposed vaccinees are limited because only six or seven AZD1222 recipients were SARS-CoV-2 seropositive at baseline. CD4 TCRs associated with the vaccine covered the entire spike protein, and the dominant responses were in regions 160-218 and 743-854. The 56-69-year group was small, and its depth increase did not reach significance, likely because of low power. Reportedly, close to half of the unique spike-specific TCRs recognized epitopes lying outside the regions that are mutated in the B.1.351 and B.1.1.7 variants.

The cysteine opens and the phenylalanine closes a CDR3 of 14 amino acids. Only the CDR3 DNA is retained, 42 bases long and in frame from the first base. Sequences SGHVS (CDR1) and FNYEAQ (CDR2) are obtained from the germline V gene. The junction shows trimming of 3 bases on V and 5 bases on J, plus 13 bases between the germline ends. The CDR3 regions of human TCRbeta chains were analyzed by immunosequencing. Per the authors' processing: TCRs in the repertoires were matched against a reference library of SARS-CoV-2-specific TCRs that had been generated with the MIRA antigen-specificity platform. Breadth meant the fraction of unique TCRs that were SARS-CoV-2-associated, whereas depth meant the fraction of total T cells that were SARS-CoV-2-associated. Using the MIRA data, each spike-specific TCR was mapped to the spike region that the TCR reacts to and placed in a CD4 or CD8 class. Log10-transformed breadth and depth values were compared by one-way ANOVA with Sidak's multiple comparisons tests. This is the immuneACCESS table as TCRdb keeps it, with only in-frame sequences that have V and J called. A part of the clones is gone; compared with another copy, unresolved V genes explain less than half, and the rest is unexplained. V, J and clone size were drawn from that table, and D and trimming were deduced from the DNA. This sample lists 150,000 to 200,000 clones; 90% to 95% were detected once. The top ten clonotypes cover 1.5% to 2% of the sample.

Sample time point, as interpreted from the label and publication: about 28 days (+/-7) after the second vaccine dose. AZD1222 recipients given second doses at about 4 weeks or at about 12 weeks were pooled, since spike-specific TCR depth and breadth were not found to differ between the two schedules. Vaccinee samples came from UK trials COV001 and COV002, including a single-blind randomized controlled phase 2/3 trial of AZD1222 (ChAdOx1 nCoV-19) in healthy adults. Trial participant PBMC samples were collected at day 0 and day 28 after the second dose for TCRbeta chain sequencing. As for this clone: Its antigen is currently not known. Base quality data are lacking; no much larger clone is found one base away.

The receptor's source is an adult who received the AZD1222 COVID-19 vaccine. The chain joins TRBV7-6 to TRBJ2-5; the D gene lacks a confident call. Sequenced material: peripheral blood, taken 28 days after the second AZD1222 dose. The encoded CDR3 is CASSFQSSGETQYF. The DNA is TGTGCCAGCAGCTTTCAAAGTTCCGGGGAGACCCAGTACTTC.